This T cell receptor beta chain appears in the sequencing data of a study of CD8 T cells in Susac syndrome. The multiple sclerosis control group consisted of treatment-naive patients whose relapsing-remitting disease, which was either stable or active, fulfilled revised McDonald criteria. Through negative isolation, CD4+ and CD8+ T cells were obtained, while TEMRA cells were enriched using FACS. Germline CDR1 reads LGHDT; CDR2 reads YNNKEL (reference sequence). The ends lost 3 bases at V and 8 bases at J; junction bases unmatched: 5. This CDR3 comprises 14 residues. Random hexamers served to reverse transcribe about 0.5 to 1 ug RNA. Amplification of TCR beta CDR3 was carried out by immunoSEQ multiplex PCR, which covered 54 Vbeta and 13 Jbeta segments. TCRdb re-called the immunoSEQ multiplex PCR reads through MiXCR, storing one row per CDR3 protein. The data hold 150,000 to 180,000 distinct CDR3 sequences, with 95% to 96% observed a single time.

The specimen sequenced was CD8+ T cells from PBMCs. This rearrangement joins TRBV3-1 to TRBJ2-1, with 9 nucleotides matching TRBD2. The source is a human donor with multiple sclerosis. The CDR3 reads CASSHVAGDYEQFF. In DNA, the CDR3 is TGTGCCAGCAGCCATGTAGCGGGGGATTATGAGCAGTTCTTC.